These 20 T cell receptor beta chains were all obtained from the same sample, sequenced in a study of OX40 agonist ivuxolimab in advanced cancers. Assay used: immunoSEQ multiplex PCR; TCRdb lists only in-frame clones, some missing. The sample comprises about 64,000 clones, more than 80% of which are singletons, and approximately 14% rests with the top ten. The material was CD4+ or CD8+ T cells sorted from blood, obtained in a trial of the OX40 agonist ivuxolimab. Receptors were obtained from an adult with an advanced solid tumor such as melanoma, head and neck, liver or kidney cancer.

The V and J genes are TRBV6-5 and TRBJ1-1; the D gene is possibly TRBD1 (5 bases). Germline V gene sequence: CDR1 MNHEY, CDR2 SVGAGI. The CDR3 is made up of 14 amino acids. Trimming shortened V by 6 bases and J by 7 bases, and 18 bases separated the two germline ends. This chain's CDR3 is CASSRDPTAIEAFF. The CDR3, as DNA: TGTGCCAGCAGCAGAGACCCGACAGCAATTGAAGCTTTCTTT.

In DNA, the CDR3 is TGCGCCAGCAGCTTGGAGTTATGGGAGACCCAGTACTTC. Amino acids: CASSLELWETQYF. This rearrangement joins TRBV5-1 to TRBJ2-5; D ambiguous. The CDR3 loop spans 13 amino acids. V was clipped by 0 bases and J by 5 bases, with 8 bases between them. Germline V gene data show CDR1 as SGHRS and CDR2 as YFSETQ.

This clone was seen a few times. The CDR3 reads CASSQKDGRPYEQYF. CDR3 coding DNA: TGTGCCAGCAGTCAAAAGGACGGGAGGCCCTACGAGCAGTACTTC. The chain recombines TRBV27 with TRBJ2-7; 7 bases fit TRBD2. Germline V lookup: CDR1 MNHEY, CDR2 SMNVEV (reference sequence). The CDR3 is made up of 15 amino acids. Trimming cost V 5 bases and J 2 bases; bases outside gene matches: 9.

CDR3 bases: TGTGCCAGCTCCCCACAACTGCGAGTTGATAATGAGCAGTTCTTC. As protein: CASSPQLRVDNEQFF. J is TRBJ2-1 and V is TRBV6-6; no clear D gene. The germline CDR1 and CDR2 sequences are MNHNY and SVGAGI (reference sequence). Trimming took off 8 bases at V and 7 bases at J, with 21 bases between the two ends. This CDR3 has 15 residues.

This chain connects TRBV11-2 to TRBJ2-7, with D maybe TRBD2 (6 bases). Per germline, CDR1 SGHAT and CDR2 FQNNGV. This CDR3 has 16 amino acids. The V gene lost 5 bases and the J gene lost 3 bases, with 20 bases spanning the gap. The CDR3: CASSLAVGGTLYEQYF. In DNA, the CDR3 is TGTGCCAGCAGCCTCGCTGTAGGCGGGACCCTCTACGAGCAGTACTTC.

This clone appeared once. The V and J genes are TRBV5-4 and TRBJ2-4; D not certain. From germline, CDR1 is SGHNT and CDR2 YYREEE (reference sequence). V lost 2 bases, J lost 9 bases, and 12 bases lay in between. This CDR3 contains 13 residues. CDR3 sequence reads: CASSFWGSGIQYF. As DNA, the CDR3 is TGTGCCAGCAGCTTCTGGGGTTCGGGCATTCAGTACTTC. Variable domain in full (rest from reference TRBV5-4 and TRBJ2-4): ETGVTQSPTHLIKTRGQQVTLRCSSQSGHNTVSWYQQALGQGPQFIFQYYREEENGRGNFPPRFSGLQFPNYSSELNVNALELDDSALYLCASSFWGSGIQYFGAGTRLSVL.

CDR3 sequence: CASSGLAASTDTQYF. The DNA of the CDR3 is TGTGCCAGCAGTGGGCTAGCGGCTAGCACAGATACGCAGTATTTT. The rearrangement links TRBV6-1 to TRBJ2-3, with 7 bases aligning to TRBD2. The germline gives CDR1 MNHNS, CDR2 SASEGT. CDR3 length: 15 residues. The junction had 4 bases not matched to a gene; V was cut back by 4 bases and J by 0 bases.

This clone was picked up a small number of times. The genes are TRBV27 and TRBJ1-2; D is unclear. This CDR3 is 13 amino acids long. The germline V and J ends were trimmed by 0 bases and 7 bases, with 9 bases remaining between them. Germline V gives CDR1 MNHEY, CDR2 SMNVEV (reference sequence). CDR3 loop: CASSLSRNFGYTF. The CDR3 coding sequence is TGTGCCAGCAGTTTATCGAGGAATTTTGGCTACACCTTC.

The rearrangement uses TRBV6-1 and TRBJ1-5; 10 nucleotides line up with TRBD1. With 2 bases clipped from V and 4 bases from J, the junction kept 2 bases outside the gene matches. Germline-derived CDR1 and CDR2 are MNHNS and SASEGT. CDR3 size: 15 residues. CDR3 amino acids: CASSERDRGNQPQHF. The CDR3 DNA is TGTGCCAGCAGTGAAAGGGACAGGGGTAATCAGCCCCAGCATTTT.

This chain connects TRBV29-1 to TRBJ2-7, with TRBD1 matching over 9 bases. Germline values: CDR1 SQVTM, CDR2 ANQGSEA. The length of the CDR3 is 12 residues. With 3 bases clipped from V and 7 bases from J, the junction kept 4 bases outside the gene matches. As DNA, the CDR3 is TGCAGCGTTGACACAGGGGGCAGGGAGCAGTACTTC. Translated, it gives CSVDTGGREQYF.

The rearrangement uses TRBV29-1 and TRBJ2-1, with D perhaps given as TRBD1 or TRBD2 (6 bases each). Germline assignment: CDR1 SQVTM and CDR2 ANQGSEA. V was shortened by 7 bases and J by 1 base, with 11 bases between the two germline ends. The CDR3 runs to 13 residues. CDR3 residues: CSAGGGSYNEQFF. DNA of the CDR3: TGCAGCGCCGGAGGGGGGTCCTACAATGAGCAGTTCTTC.

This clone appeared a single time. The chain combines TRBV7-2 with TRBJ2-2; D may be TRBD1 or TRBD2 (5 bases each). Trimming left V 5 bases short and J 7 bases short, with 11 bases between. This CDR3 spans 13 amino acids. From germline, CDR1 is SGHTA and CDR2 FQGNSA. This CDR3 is CASSPPGRGELFF. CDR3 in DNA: TGTGCCAGCAGCCCACCGGGACGCGGGGAGCTGTTTTTT.

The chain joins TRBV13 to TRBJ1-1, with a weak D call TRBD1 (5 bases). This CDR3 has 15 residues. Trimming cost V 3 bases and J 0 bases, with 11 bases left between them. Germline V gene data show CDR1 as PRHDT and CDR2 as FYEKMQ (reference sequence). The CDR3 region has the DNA TGTGCCAGCAGCTTGGGCGGGGGGATGAACACTGAAGCTTTCTTT. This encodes CASSLGGGMNTEAFF.

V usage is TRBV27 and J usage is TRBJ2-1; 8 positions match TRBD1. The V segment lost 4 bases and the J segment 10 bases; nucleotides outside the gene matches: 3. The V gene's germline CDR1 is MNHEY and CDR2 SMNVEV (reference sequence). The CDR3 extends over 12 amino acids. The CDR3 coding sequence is TGTGCCAGCAGTTGGGGGGACAGGGAGCAGTTCTTC. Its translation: CASSWGDREQFF.

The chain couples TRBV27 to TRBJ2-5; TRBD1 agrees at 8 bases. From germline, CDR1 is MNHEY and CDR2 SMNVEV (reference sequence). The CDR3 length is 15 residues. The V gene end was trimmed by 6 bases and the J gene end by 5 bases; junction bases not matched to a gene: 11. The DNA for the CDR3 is TGTGCCAGCAGCCTCCGACAGGGGCTATGGGAGACCCAGTACTTC. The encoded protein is CASSLRQGLWETQYF.

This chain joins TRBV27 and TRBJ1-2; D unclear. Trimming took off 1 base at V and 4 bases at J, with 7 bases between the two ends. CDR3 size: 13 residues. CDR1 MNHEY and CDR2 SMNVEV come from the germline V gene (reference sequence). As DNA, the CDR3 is TGTGCCAGCAGTTTATTCAACGGCTATGGCTACACCTTC. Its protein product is CASSLFNGYGYTF.

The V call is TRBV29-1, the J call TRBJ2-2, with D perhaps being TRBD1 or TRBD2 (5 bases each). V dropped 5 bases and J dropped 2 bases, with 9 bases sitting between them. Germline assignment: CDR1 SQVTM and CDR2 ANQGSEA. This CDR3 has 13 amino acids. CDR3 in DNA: TGCAGCGTTCCTGGGACCAACACCGGGGAGCTGTTTTTT. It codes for CSVPGTNTGELFF.

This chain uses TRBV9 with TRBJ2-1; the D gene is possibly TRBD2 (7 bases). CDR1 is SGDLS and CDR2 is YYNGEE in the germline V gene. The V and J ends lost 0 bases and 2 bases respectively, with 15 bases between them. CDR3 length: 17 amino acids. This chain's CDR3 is CASSVGGGGQPYNEQFF. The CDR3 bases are TGTGCCAGCAGCGTAGGGGGCGGGGGACAACCCTACAATGAGCAGTTCTTC.

This chain's CDR3 is CASSRRAKNSPLHF. In DNA form, the CDR3 reads TGTGCCAGCAGTCGTCGGGCCAAAAATTCACCCCTCCACTTT. The gene calls are TRBV27 and TRBJ1-6; D uncertain. Trimming removed 5 bases from V and 7 bases from J, with 12 bases in between. Germline CDR1 is MNHEY and CDR2 is SMNVEV (reference sequence). The CDR3 is made up of 14 amino acids.

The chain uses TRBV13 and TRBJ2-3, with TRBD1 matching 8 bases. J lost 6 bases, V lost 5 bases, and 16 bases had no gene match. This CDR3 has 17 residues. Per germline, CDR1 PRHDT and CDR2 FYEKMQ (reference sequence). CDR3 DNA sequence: TGTGCCAGCAGCACCATCCCGGGGCAGGGGGCCTATGATACGCAGTATTTT. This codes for CASSTIPGQGAYDTQYF. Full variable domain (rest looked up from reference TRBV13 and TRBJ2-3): AAGVIQSPRHLIKEKRETATLKCYPIPRHDTVYWYQQGPGQDPQFLISFYEKMQSDKGSIPDRFSAQQFSDYHSELNMSSLELGDSALYFCASSTIPGQGAYDTQYFGPGTRLTVL.